This TCR beta chain was documented in a study of cytomegalovirus exposure and HLA in healthy donors. Overall study context: Around 180 million T cells yielded fewer than 120 million unique TCR beta sequences in earlier analysis.

The PCR made use of 60 Vbeta and 13 Jbeta primers. TCRdb keeps only in-frame clones here, not all; method: immunoSEQ multiplex PCR. Here the sample spans about 140,000 clones, more than 75% being singletons. Sequencing was carried out using PBMCs. The source of this sequence is a man in his forties or fifties in good health and CMV-seronegative.

CDR3 in DNA: TGTGCCAGCAGTGATCCGACAGGGGTTTTTGCAGATACGCAGTATTTT. This gives the protein CASSDPTGVFADTQYF. This chain joins TRBV6-1 and TRBJ2-3; the match to TRBD1 covers 8 bases. Germline loops: CDR1 MNHNS, CDR2 SASEGT. The CDR3 consists of 16 residues. The ends lost 3 bases at V and 4 bases at J; junction bases unmatched: 9.